The clone carrying this TCR beta chain has at least ten counts. The antigen remains unidentified. MiXCR, run by TCRdb on the 5' RACE reads, gives a single entry per CDR3 protein. The sample contains under 200,000 distinct CDR3 sequences, 6% to 7.5% of which appear only once. There are 13 residues in the CDR3. Between the trimmed V and J ends, which lost 7 bases and 1 base, there was a span of 13 bases. Germline V lookup: CDR1 SQVTM, CDR2 ANQGSEA. This record comes from a study of T cells after yellow fever vaccination. Study-level findings and limits: Repertoires sorted by FACS could include abundant clonotypes that are contaminants from the bulk population.

This sequence was found in a man between 18 and 35 years old who received the YFV17D yellow fever vaccine. The V and J genes are TRBV29-1 and TRBJ2-5, with a tentative D call TRBD1 (6 bases). Sequences were derived from CD4+ T cells sorted from PBMCs, sampled 5 days after the first yellow fever vaccination. The CDR3 region is CSASVGAQETQYF. CDR3 DNA: TGCAGCGCCTCAGTGGGGGCCCAAGAGACCCAGTACTTC.